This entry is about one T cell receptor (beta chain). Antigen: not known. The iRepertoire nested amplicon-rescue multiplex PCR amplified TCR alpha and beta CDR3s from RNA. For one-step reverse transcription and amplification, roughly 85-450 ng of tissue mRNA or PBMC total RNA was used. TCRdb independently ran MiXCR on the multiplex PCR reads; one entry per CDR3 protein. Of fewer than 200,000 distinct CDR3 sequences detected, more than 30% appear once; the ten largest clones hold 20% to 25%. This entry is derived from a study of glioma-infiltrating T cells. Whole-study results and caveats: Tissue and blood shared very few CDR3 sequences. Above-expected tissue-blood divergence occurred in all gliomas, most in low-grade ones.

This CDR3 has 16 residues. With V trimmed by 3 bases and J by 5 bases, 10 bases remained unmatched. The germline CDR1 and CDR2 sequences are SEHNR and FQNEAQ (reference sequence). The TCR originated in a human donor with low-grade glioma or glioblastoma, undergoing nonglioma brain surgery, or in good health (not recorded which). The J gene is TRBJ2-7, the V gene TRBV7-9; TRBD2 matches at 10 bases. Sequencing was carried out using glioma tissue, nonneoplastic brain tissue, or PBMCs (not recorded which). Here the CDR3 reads CASSLGPSGSGHEQYF. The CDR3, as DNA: TGTGCCAGCAGCTTGGGTCCTAGCGGGAGTGGCCACGAGCAGTACTTC.